Listed here is a single T cell receptor (beta chain). These data are taken from a study of T cell responses to AZD1222 COVID-19 vaccine. V was shortened by 5 bases and J by 0 bases, with 8 bases between the two germline ends. The CDR3 covers 14 residues. The germline V gene encodes CDR1 SGHTA and CDR2 FQGTGA. TCRdb's table, derived via immunoSEQ multiplex PCR, lists solely in-frame clones and lacks some. The table shows some 110,000 clones, with roughly 91% occurring only once. This receptor was taken from an adult who received the AZD1222 COVID-19 vaccine. The J gene is TRBJ1-3, the V gene TRBV7-3; D call uncertain. Sample: peripheral blood, taken 28 days after the second AZD1222 dose. The CDR3 DNA follows: TGTGCCAGCAGCCAACAGAGCTCTGGAAACACCATATATTTT. This codes for CASSQQSSGNTIYF. Full variable domain (remainder filled in from reference TRBV7-3 and TRBJ1-3): GAGVSQTPSNKVTEKGKYVELRCDPISGHTALYWYRQSLGQGPEFLIYFQGTGAADDSGLPNDRFFAVRPEGSVSTLKIQRTERGDSAVYLCASSQQSSGNTIYFGEGSWLTVV.